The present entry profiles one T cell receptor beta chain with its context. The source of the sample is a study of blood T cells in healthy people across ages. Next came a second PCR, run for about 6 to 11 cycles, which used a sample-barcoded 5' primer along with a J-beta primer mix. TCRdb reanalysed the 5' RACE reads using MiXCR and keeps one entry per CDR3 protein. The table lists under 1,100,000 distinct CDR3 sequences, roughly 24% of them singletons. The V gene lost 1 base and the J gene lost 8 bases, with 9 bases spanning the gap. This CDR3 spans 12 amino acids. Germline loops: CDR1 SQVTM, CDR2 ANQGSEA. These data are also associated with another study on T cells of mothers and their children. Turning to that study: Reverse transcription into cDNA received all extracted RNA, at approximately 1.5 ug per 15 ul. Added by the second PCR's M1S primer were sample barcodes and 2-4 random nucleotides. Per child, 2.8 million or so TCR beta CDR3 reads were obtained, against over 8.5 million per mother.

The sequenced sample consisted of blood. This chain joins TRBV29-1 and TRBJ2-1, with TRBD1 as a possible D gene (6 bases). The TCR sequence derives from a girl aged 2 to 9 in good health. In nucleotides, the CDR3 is TGCAGCGTTGAAGGCAGGGGTCATGAGCAGTTCTTC. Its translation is CSVEGRGHEQFF.